Listed below are T cell receptor beta chains from one sample, sequenced in a study of CD8+ T cells in alopecia areata. Using immunoSEQ multiplex PCR, the repertoire was profiled, and TCRdb retains in-frame clones only, with some absent. This table holds 150,000 to 200,000 clones, over 45% found once. The input for sequencing was CD4+ T cells sorted from blood, taken at week 24, from a patient treated with tofacitinib. The receptors were gathered from a human donor with alopecia areata. Each CDR3 is given with its conserved first and last residue. D genes are given only for firm matches. Clone size appears in some rows only: once, few, many, or a class for an expanded clone.

TRBV18	TRBJ2-5	NA	NA	CASSPPDETQYF	TGTGCCAGCTCACCACCCGACGAGACCCAGTACTTC
TRBV2	TRBJ2-3	NA	TRBD2	CASSEERGVNRPQYF	TGTGCCAGCAGTGAGGAGCGGGGGGTCAACCGGCCGCAGTATTTT
TRBV6-5	TRBJ1-2	NA	NA	CASSSQGNYGYTF	TGTGCCAGCAGTTCCCAGGGCAACTATGGCTACACCTTC
TRBV10-3	TRBJ1-5	NA	NA	CAISEDRNQPQHF	TGTGCCATCAGCGAGGACAGAAATCAGCCCCAGCATTTT
TRBV9	TRBJ2-2	NA	NA	CASSDWAVNTGELFF	TGTGCCAGCAGCGACTGGGCGGTGAACACCGGGGAGCTGTTTTTT
TRBV10-3	TRBJ2-7	NA	TRBD1	CAIRGETGGSYEQYF	TGTGCCATCAGGGGGGAGACAGGGGGCTCCTACGAGCAGTACTTC
TRBV10-3	TRBJ2-5	few	NA	CATSGYGETQYF	TGTGCCACATCAGGGTACGGAGAGACCCAGTACTTC
TRBV20-1	TRBJ2-7	NA	NA	CSASITYEQYF	TGCAGTGCTAGCATCACTTACGAGCAGTACTTC
TRBV5-5	TRBJ2-5	NA	TRBD2	CASSFQGGRPETQYF	TGTGCCAGCAGCTTCCAGGGAGGGAGGCCGGAGACCCAGTACTTC
TRBV5-4	TRBJ2-1	few	NA	CASSLAKGEYNEQFF	TGTGCCAGCAGCTTGGCCAAGGGAGAGTACAATGAGCAGTTCTTC
TRBV30	TRBJ2-5	NA	NA	CAWSVPGGLGETQYF	TGTGCCTGGAGTGTACCTGGGGGGCTAGGAGAGACCCAGTACTTC
TRBV11-2	TRBJ2-7	NA	NA	CASSLTFEQYF	TGTGCCAGCAGCTTGACTTTTGAGCAGTACTTC
TRBV4-1	TRBJ2-5	NA	NA	CASSQGSRETQYF	TGCGCCAGCAGCCAAGGCAGCCGGGAGACCCAGTACTTC
TRBV4-3	TRBJ1-5	NA	TRBD1	CASSQDRSGGANQPQHF	TGCGCCAGCAGCCAAGATCGTTCAGGGGGCGCCAATCAGCCCCAGCATTTT
TRBV18	TRBJ2-3	few	NA	CASSPAFDTQYF	TGTGCCAGCTCACCCGCCTTTGATACGCAGTATTTT
TRBV5-1	TRBJ2-5	NA	TRBD1	CASSLSVGGGETQYF	TGCGCCAGCAGCTTGAGCGTAGGGGGCGGAGAGACCCAGTACTTC
TRBV7-9	TRBJ1-3	NA	NA	CASSLALAGRNTIYF	TGTGCCAGCAGCTTAGCGCTGGCAGGGCGAAACACCATATATTTT
TRBV18	TRBJ1-4	NA	NA	CASSGSETATNEKLFF	TGTGCCAGCTCAGGGTCCGAGACTGCAACTAATGAAAAACTGTTTTTT
TRBV9	TRBJ1-5	NA	NA	CASSVGNGQPQHF	TGTGCCAGCAGCGTAGGGAATGGTCAGCCCCAGCATTTT
TRBV28	TRBJ1-5	NA	NA	CASKGGDQPQHF	TGTGCCAGCAAAGGGGGAGACCAGCCCCAGCATTTT
TRBV9	TRBJ1-5	NA	NA	CASSVDGTRNQPQHF	TGTGCCAGCAGCGTAGATGGCACTCGCAATCAGCCCCAGCATTTT
TRBV29-1	TRBJ1-5	NA	NA	CSVGAGVGEPQHF	TGCAGCGTTGGAGCAGGGGTTGGCGAGCCCCAGCATTTT
TRBV28	TRBJ1-2	NA	NA	CASSRTRSSYGYTF	TGTGCCAGCAGTCGGACTCGGTCCAGCTATGGCTACACCTTC
TRBV4-3	TRBJ2-5	NA	NA	CASSQDKETQYF	TGCGCCAGCAGCCAAGATAAGGAGACCCAGTACTTC
TRBV7-8	TRBJ2-7	few	NA	CASSFHYEQYF	TGTGCCAGCAGCTTCCACTACGAGCAGTACTTC
TRBV19	TRBJ1-5	few	NA	CASSRGPNQPQHF	TGTGCCAGTAGTCGGGGGCCAAATCAGCCCCAGCATTTT
TRBV5-6	TRBJ2-1	NA	TRBD2	CASSVTSGSHNEQFF	TGTGCCAGCAGCGTGACTAGCGGGAGTCACAATGAGCAGTTCTTC
TRBV20-1	TRBJ1-1	NA	NA	CSATEVAEAFF	TGCAGTGCGACCGAGGTGGCTGAAGCTTTCTTT
TRBV4-3	TRBJ2-3	few	NA	CASSQRLSTDTQYF	TGCGCCAGCAGCCAAAGACTCAGCACAGATACGCAGTATTTT
TRBV28	TRBJ2-7	NA	NA	CASSPGFGWEQYF	TGTGCCAGCAGCCCGGGGTTTGGGTGGGAGCAGTACTTC
TRBV30	TRBJ2-1	NA	TRBD2	CAWSVLSGSFHEQFF	TGTGCCTGGAGTGTACTGAGCGGGAGCTTCCATGAGCAGTTCTTC
TRBV2	TRBJ2-5	few	TRBD2	CASSWSGGAETQYF	TGTGCCAGCAGTTGGAGCGGGGGGGCGGAGACCCAGTACTTC
TRBV5-1	TRBJ1-4	NA	NA	CASSLASGLQGGEKLFF	TGCGCCAGCAGCTTGGCCTCGGGATTACAGGGAGGGGAAAAACTGTTTTTT
TRBV29-1	TRBJ2-3	NA	TRBD1	CSVETGTGGSTQYF	TGCAGCGTTGAAACCGGGACAGGGGGATCTACGCAGTATTTT
TRBV5-4	TRBJ2-5	once	TRBD1	CASSLNRGMETQYF	TGTGCCAGCAGCTTGAACAGGGGTATGGAGACCCAGTACTTC
TRBV18	TRBJ1-1	NA	NA	CASSQNRESGTEAFF	TGTGCCAGCTCACAGAACAGGGAATCGGGAACTGAAGCTTTCTTT
TRBV15	TRBJ2-7	NA	TRBD1	CATSLTGGLNEQYF	TGTGCCACCAGCCTAACAGGGGGCCTGAACGAGCAGTACTTC
TRBV27	TRBJ2-3	NA	NA	CASSLRTSTDTQYF	TGTGCCAGCAGTTTACGTACTAGCACAGATACGCAGTATTTT
TRBV7-2	TRBJ1-6	once	NA	CASSLYRRLNSPLHF	TGTGCCAGCAGCTTATACAGGAGGCTTAATTCACCCCTCCACTTT
TRBV7-2	TRBJ1-4	NA	NA	CASSLEGSREKLFF	TGTGCCAGCAGCTTAGAAGGTAGTCGTGAAAAACTGTTTTTT
TRBV29-1	TRBJ2-1	NA	NA	CSVELLWNEQFF	TGCAGCGTTGAACTCCTCTGGAATGAGCAGTTCTTC
TRBV29-1	TRBJ2-1	NA	TRBD1	CSVDRTGGHNEQFF	TGCAGCGTTGACCGGACAGGGGGACACAATGAGCAGTTCTTC
TRBV30	TRBJ2-3	once	NA	CAWSLGGSTDTQYF	TGTGCCTGGAGTCTTGGCGGGAGCACAGATACGCAGTATTTT
TRBV6-5	TRBJ2-7	NA	TRBD2	CASTRASGSSYEQYF	TGTGCCAGCACCAGGGCTAGCGGGAGCTCCTACGAGCAGTACTTC
TRBV4-2	TRBJ2-1	NA	NA	CASSQDQALNEQFF	TGTGCCAGCAGCCAAGATCAGGCCCTCAATGAGCAGTTCTTC
TRBV7-9	TRBJ1-5	NA	NA	CASSLESNQPQHF	TGTGCCAGCAGCTTAGAAAGCAATCAGCCCCAGCATTTT
TRBV29-1	TRBJ2-7	NA	NA	CSVAGVGPAYEQYF	TGCAGCGTTGCTGGTGTGGGCCCAGCCTACGAGCAGTACTTC
TRBV5-1	TRBJ2-5	few	TRBD2	CASSSTSGKETQYF	TGCGCCAGCAGCTCGACTAGCGGGAAAGAGACCCAGTACTTC
TRBV28	TRBJ2-5	NA	NA	CASRGAQETQYF	TGTGCCAGTCGTGGGGCCCAAGAGACCCAGTACTTC
TRBV7-9	TRBJ2-7	NA	NA	CASSLGGGLSYEQYF	TGTGCCAGCAGCTTAGGTGGAGGCCTCTCCTACGAGCAGTACTTC
TRBV2	TRBJ2-7	NA	TRBD1	CASRDRGYEQYF	TGTGCCAGCAGGGACAGGGGCTACGAGCAGTACTTC
TRBV30	TRBJ2-5	few	TRBD2	CAWSGGGETQYF	TGTGCCTGGAGTGGCGGGGGAGAGACCCAGTACTTC
TRBV9	TRBJ2-5	few	TRBD2	CASTNSGGRKETQYF	TGTGCCAGCACCAACAGCGGGGGAAGAAAAGAGACCCAGTACTTC
TRBV19	TRBJ2-3	NA	NA	CASSMRLGTDTQYF	TGTGCCAGTAGTATGAGACTCGGCACAGATACGCAGTATTTT
TRBV2	TRBJ2-7	NA	TRBD1	CASLPDRPAYEQYF	TGTGCCAGCCTACCGGACAGGCCGGCCTACGAGCAGTACTTC
TRBV7-2	TRBJ2-7	NA	NA	CASSLSGPQFYEQYF	TGTGCCAGCAGCTTATCGGGACCCCAATTTTACGAGCAGTACTTC
TRBV11-1	TRBJ2-7	NA	NA	CASSLGQGIHEQYF	TGTGCCAGCAGCTTAGGTCAGGGCATCCACGAGCAGTACTTC
TRBV29-1	TRBJ1-2	NA	NA	CSVPGVAGANYGYTF	TGCAGCGTACCCGGGGTGGCAGGGGCTAACTATGGCTACACCTTC
TRBV29-1	TRBJ1-1	NA	TRBD1	CSVSSTGGTEAFF	TGCAGCGTCTCCTCGACAGGGGGCACTGAAGCTTTCTTT
TRBV30	TRBJ1-2	NA	NA	CAWSATANYGYTF	TGTGCCTGGAGTGCAACAGCTAACTATGGCTACACCTTC